The 17 T cell receptor beta chains in this list originate from one sample, sequenced in a study of long-term antiretroviral therapy in people with HIV (dated by TCRdb to 2022 to 2024). The immunoSEQ hsTCRB v3.0 assay was used at survey level resolution to sequence the TRB variable region. TCRdb retrieved this table from immuneACCESS and kept in-frame rearrangements only. Not all clones are present; in checked studies, unresolved V genes account for under half, and no reason is known for the remainder. Recorded for this sample are 30,000 or so clones; 84% of them occurred a single time. The ten largest clones take up 5.5% to 7% of the sample. This specimen consisted of unsorted PBMCs, obtained 0.4 years after starting antiretroviral therapy. The receptors were gathered from a man aged 18 to 29 with HIV.

This chain joins TRBV18 and TRBJ1-1; D is undetermined. The V gene's germline CDR1 is KGHSH and CDR2 LQKENI. The CDR3 spans 12 residues. The V gene lost 5 bases and the J gene lost 7 bases, with 11 bases spanning the gap. Written as DNA, the CDR3 is TGTGCCAGCTCATCGTGGGAGGATGAAGCTTTCTTT. Protein sequence: CASSSWEDEAFF.

This chain uses TRBV27 with TRBJ2-1, with a weak D call TRBD1 (5 bases). In germline, CDR1 is MNHEY, CDR2 SMNVEV (reference sequence). The CDR3 is 14 residues long. V lost 6 bases, J lost 6 bases, and 15 bases lay in between. This CDR3 reads CASRLGSDTNEQFF. Here the CDR3 DNA reads TGTGCCAGCAGATTAGGGTCGGACACCAATGAGCAGTTCTTC.

The chain couples TRBV5-4 to TRBJ2-7; 7 bases are shared with TRBD1. The V segment lost 5 bases and the J segment 2 bases; nucleotides outside the gene matches: 7. Germline values: CDR1 SGHNT, CDR2 YYREEE (reference sequence). The CDR3 sequence is 14 residues long. For the CDR3, the DNA is TGTGCCAGCAGACCTCTCGACAGGGCCTACGAGCAGTACTTC. Translation: CASRPLDRAYEQYF.

This clone was observed a handful of times. This chain joins TRBV9 and TRBJ1-1, with 10 bases matching TRBD1. The germline V gene encodes CDR1 SGDLS and CDR2 YYNGEE. This CDR3 region has 16 residues. Trimming cost V 3 bases and J 1 base; bases outside gene matches: 6. The CDR3 reads CASSDSTGGSNTEAFF. CDR3 nucleotide sequence: TGTGCCAGCAGCGATTCGACAGGGGGCTCGAACACTGAAGCTTTCTTT.

This chain connects TRBV13 to TRBJ1-6, with D unresolved. From germline, CDR1 is PRHDT and CDR2 FYEKMQ (reference sequence). The CDR3 length is 16 residues. Deletions cut 2 bases from V and 8 bases from J, with 16 bases between. CDR3 sequence reads: CASSLLISDGDSPLHF. DNA of the CDR3: TGTGCCAGCAGCTTACTGATCAGCGACGGGGATTCACCCCTCCACTTT.

The rearrangement joins TRBV7-3 to TRBJ1-1, with a weak D call TRBD1 (5 bases). The CDR3 totals 13 residues. Germline V gives CDR1 SGHTA, CDR2 FQGTGA. V was shortened by 4 bases and J by 1 base, with 7 bases between the two germline ends. The CDR3 DNA sequence: TGTGCCAGCAGCTCACAGGAGAACACTGAAGCTTTCTTT. Residues: CASSSQENTEAFF. The full variable domain, with the rest looked up from reference TRBV7-3 and TRBJ1-1, is GAGVSQTPSNKVTEKGKYVELRCDPISGHTALYWYRQSLGQGPEFLIYFQGTGAADDSGLPNDRFFAVRPEGSVSTLKIQRTERGDSAVYLCASSSQENTEAFFGQGTRLTVV.

V gene TRBV7-6 combines with J gene TRBJ2-7, with a tentative D call TRBD1 (6 bases). CDR1 is SGHVS and CDR2 is FNYEAQ in the germline V gene. V lost 5 bases and J 2 bases, leaving 10 bases between the germline ends. This CDR3 contains 13 residues. CDR3 bases: TGTGCCAGCAGCAAGACAGGAGCCTACGAGCAGTACTTC. The encoded protein is CASSKTGAYEQYF.

This chain joins TRBV6-1 and TRBJ2-7; no clear D. The length of the CDR3 is 14 residues. Germline CDR1 reads MNHNS; CDR2 reads SASEGT. The germline V and J ends were trimmed by 2 bases and 2 bases, with 10 bases remaining between them. CDR3 protein: CASSEMWGTYEQYF. Here the CDR3 DNA reads TGTGCCAGCAGTGAAATGTGGGGAACCTACGAGCAGTACTTC.

This chain uses TRBV5-1 with TRBJ1-1; D unresolved. With 2 bases removed from V and 7 bases from J, the gap between germline ends came to 9 bases. CDR1 SGHRS and CDR2 YFSETQ come from the germline V gene. This CDR3 is built from 12 residues. CDR3 sequence reads: CASSLTWGEAFF. In DNA form, the CDR3 reads TGCGCCAGCAGCTTAACCTGGGGTGAAGCTTTCTTT.

The chain links TRBV19 to TRBJ1-1; 8 bases map to TRBD1. The CDR3 runs to 13 residues. Germline V CDR1 and CDR2: LNHDA, SQIVND (reference sequence). V trimming: 1 base; J trimming: 5 bases; junction bases outside the gene matches: 0. This CDR3 reads CASSIGTGTEAFF. The CDR3 coding sequence is TGTGCCAGTAGTATAGGGACAGGGACTGAAGCTTTCTTT. Using reference TRBV19 and TRBJ1-1 for the parts outside the CDR3, the full variable domain is DGGITQSPKYLFRKEGQNVTLSCEQNLNHDAMYWYRQDPGQGLRLIYYSQIVNDFQKGDIAEGYSVSREKKESFPLTVTSAQKNPTAFYLCASSIGTGTEAFFGQGTRLTVV.

This clone was seen only once. The rearrangement links TRBV6-5 to TRBJ1-1; 11 bases are shared with TRBD1. The germline gives CDR1 MNHEY, CDR2 SVGAGI. CDR3 length equals 15 residues. The V segment lost 5 bases and the J segment 4 bases; nucleotides outside the gene matches: 6. The chain's CDR3 is CASSHRTGGFTEAFF. As DNA, the CDR3 is TGTGCCAGCAGTCACAGGACAGGGGGCTTCACTGAAGCTTTCTTT.

This chain connects TRBV7-8 to TRBJ2-7; no definite D call. The CDR3 has 12 amino acids. The V end was cut by 5 bases, the J end by 5 bases, with 10 bases between. The germline V gene has CDR1 SGHVS and CDR2 FQNEAQ. The CDR3 loop is CASSQNRDEQYF. CDR3 bases: TGTGCCAGCAGCCAAAACCGCGACGAGCAGTACTTC.

This rearrangement joins TRBV19 to TRBJ2-7; unclear D gene. From germline, CDR1 is LNHDA and CDR2 SQIVND (reference sequence). V was shortened by 2 bases and J by 2 bases, with 13 bases between the two germline ends. The CDR3 length is 15 residues. The CDR3 bases are TGTGCCAGTAGTATAAAGCCCGAGGTCGCCTACGAGCAGTACTTC. Translation gives CASSIKPEVAYEQYF.

V gene TRBV4-1 combines with J gene TRBJ2-5; 7 bases fit TRBD1. Trimming cost V 0 bases and J 5 bases; bases outside gene matches: 6. CDR3 length equals 15 residues. Germline assignment: CDR1 MGHRA and CDR2 YSYEKL. CDR3 bases: TGCGCCAGCAGCCAAGATAAGGGGGCGGTGGAGACCCAGTACTTC. Translated: CASSQDKGAVETQYF.

The genes are TRBV6-5 and TRBJ2-1; 8 bases line up with TRBD2. The CDR3 loop spans 13 amino acids. Germline trimming cut 6 bases from V and 9 bases from J; bases unmatched to any gene: 7. From germline, CDR1 is MNHEY and CDR2 SVGAGI. The chain's CDR3 is CASRPGGPGEQFF. DNA of the CDR3: TGTGCCAGCAGACCGGGGGGGCCCGGTGAGCAGTTCTTC.

The chain has TRBV15 and TRBJ2-7; the D is unclear. The CDR3 spans 15 residues. Germline V gene sequence: CDR1 LNHNV, CDR2 YYDKDF (reference sequence). Trimming shortened V by 1 base and J by 3 bases, and 13 bases separated the two germline ends. The DNA of the CDR3 is TGTGCCACCAGCAGAGTCGACAAGACGGGCTACGAGCAGTACTTC. Translated, it gives CATSRVDKTGYEQYF.

CDR3 region: CASSPRGYNEQFF. The CDR3 nucleotides are TGTGCCAGCAGCCCCAGGGGTTACAATGAGCAGTTCTTC. The chain carries TRBV6-5 and TRBJ2-1; D may be TRBD1 (6 bases). The germline gives CDR1 MNHEY, CDR2 SVGAGI. This CDR3 spans 13 amino acids. V was shortened by 6 bases and J by 4 bases, with 10 bases between the two germline ends.